The rows below give T cell receptor beta chains drawn from one sample of a study of CD8+ T cells in alopecia areata. TCRdb's table, derived via immunoSEQ multiplex PCR, lists solely in-frame clones and lacks some. Among under 250,000 clones listed, roughly 56% were seen once. Sequencing was done on a sample of CD8+ T cells sorted from blood. These receptors originate from a human donor in good health. The CDR3 runs from the conserved cysteine through the conserved F or W. The D gene is left open where the match is weak. Where a row states a size, it is once, few, many or the class of an expanded clone; other rows omit it.

d_call,j_call,cdr3_length,v_call,clone_size,cdr3_nt,cdr3_aa
.,TRBJ2-1,16,TRBV7-9,.,TGTGCCAGCAGCTTAGGGGATTGGCGCTCCTACAATGAGCAGTTCTTC,CASSLGDWRSYNEQFF
.,TRBJ1-5,15,TRBV6-5,.,TGTGCCAGCAGTTCTTCAGGGAATAGCAATCAGCCCCAGCATTTT,CASSSSGNSNQPQHF
.,TRBJ1-6,14,TRBV25-1,few,TGTGCCAGCAGTGCGGCAGGGGTAGGGTCACCCCTCCACTTT,CASSAAGVGSPLHF
TRBD2,TRBJ2-5,15,TRBV2,.,TGTGCCAGCAGTGGTGGGGAGGGGTACCAAGAGACCCAGTACTTC,CASSGGEGYQETQYF
.,TRBJ1-5,14,TRBV6-5,.,TGTGCCAGCAGCCTAGGCCCTGGTAATCAGCCCCAGCATTTT,CASSLGPGNQPQHF
.,TRBJ2-7,13,TRBV27,.,TGTGCCAGCAGTTTCGGCCTGACCTACGAGCAGTACTTC,CASSFGLTYEQYF
.,TRBJ1-2,16,TRBV9,.,TGTGCCAGCAGCGTGTCAAAGATGCAGGCTCCATATGGCTACACCTTC,CASSVSKMQAPYGYTF
TRBD1,TRBJ2-7,12,TRBV7-9,once,TGTGCCAGCAGCTCGACAGGGAGAGAGCAGTACTTC,CASSSTGREQYF
TRBD2,TRBJ2-5,15,TRBV27,.,TGTGCCAGCAGTCCCATAGCGGGGGTCAGGGAGACCCAGTACTTC,CASSPIAGVRETQYF
.,TRBJ2-1,15,TRBV2,.,TGTGCCAGCAGTGAAGAGTATGGCTCCTACAATGAGCAGTTCTTC,CASSEEYGSYNEQFF
.,TRBJ1-1,14,TRBV7-6,once,TGTGCCAGCAGCCCGTCCGGAGCAACAACTGAAGCTTTCTTT,CASSPSGATTEAFF
.,TRBJ2-7,13,TRBV2,few,TGTGCCAGAGGGGACGGAGAGACCTACGAGCAGTACTTC,CARGDGETYEQYF
TRBD1,TRBJ1-1,14,TRBV28,.,TGTGCCAGCTGGCCGACAGGGCGGGACACTGAAGCTTTCTTT,CASWPTGRDTEAFF
.,TRBJ2-7,12,TRBV25-1,.,TGTGCCAGCAGTGATTCCGAATACGAGCAGTACTTC,CASSDSEYEQYF
TRBD1,TRBJ2-7,13,TRBV5-1,few,TGCGCCAGCAGCGTCCGGGACAGCTACGAGCAGTACTTC,CASSVRDSYEQYF
TRBD2,TRBJ2-3,14,TRBV27,.,TGTGCCAGCAGTTTCGCGGGGGTCACAGATACGCAGTATTTT,CASSFAGVTDTQYF
TRBD1,TRBJ2-1,15,TRBV7-9,.,TGTGCCAGCAGTTCCCCATGGACAGGGAAAAATGAGCAGTTCTTC,CASSSPWTGKNEQFF
.,TRBJ2-7,12,TRBV7-9,.,TGTGCCAGCAGCCCAGGGAGTTACGAGCAGTACTTC,CASSPGSYEQYF
.,TRBJ2-7,12,TRBV5-6,.,TGTGCCAGCAGCAGGGGCTACTACGAGCAGTACTTC,CASSRGYYEQYF
TRBD2,TRBJ2-3,16,TRBV7-2,few,TGTGCCAGCAGCTTGACTAGCGGGGGGGCTGGGGATACGCAGTATTTT,CASSLTSGGAGDTQYF
.,TRBJ2-7,14,TRBV11-2,.,TGTGCCAGCAGCTCATCGAACAGGGCCCCCGAGCAGTACTTC,CASSSSNRAPEQYF
.,TRBJ1-3,15,TRBV6-5,.,TGTGCCAGCACCCCTCTCGGTCGCTCTGGAAACACCATATATTTT,CASTPLGRSGNTIYF
.,TRBJ1-2,14,TRBV28,.,TGTGCCAGCAGGCTTCGCCAAGCTAACTATGGCTACACCTTC,CASRLRQANYGYTF
.,TRBJ2-7,15,TRBV4-1,.,TGCGCCAGCAGCCAAGATTTGGGCAGGGGGGCCGAGCAGTACTTC,CASSQDLGRGAEQYF
TRBD1,TRBJ1-1,14,TRBV28,few,TGTGCCAGCAGTTTGGGGACAGGGGGCTCTGAAGCTTTCTTT,CASSLGTGGSEAFF
.,TRBJ2-5,11,TRBV2,.,TGTGCCAGCAACAGAAAGGAGACCCAGTACTTC,CASNRKETQYF
.,TRBJ2-5,16,TRBV27,.,TGTGCCAGCAGCAAACTTCACTCCCGTGTTGAAGAGACCCAGTACTTC,CASSKLHSRVEETQYF
.,TRBJ2-1,12,TRBV4-1,.,TGCGCCAGCAGCCCCCCGGGGAGTGAGCAGTTCTTC,CASSPPGSEQFF
.,TRBJ2-4,13,TRBV29-1,.,TGCAGCGTTGTTGTGGGAGCCAAAAACATTCAGTACTTC,CSVVVGAKNIQYF
TRBD1,TRBJ2-7,14,TRBV30,.,TGTGCCTGGAGTGTGGGGACAGGGGGCTACGAGCAGTACTTC,CAWSVGTGGYEQYF
.,TRBJ1-5,13,TRBV5-6,.,TGTGCCAGCAGCGCGGGGACCAATCAGCCCCAGCATTTT,CASSAGTNQPQHF
.,TRBJ1-1,15,TRBV12-5,.,TGTGCTAGTGGTTTCGGGGGGGCTCGGAACACTGAAGCTTTCTTT,CASGFGGARNTEAFF
.,TRBJ1-5,15,TRBV25-1,.,TGTGCCAGCAGTGATTCGGGGGGAGGCAATCAGCCCCAGCATTTT,CASSDSGGGNQPQHF
TRBD2,TRBJ2-1,14,TRBV29-1,once,TGCAGCGTTGAAGGGAGCGGGGCGTACAATGAGCAGTTCTTC,CSVEGSGAYNEQFF
.,TRBJ1-2,13,TRBV29-1,.,TGCAGCGTTGAAGATCGAGAAAACTATGGCTACACCTTC,CSVEDRENYGYTF
TRBD2,TRBJ2-3,14,TRBV2,few,TGTGCCAGCACCCTAGCGGGGGGGACAGATACGCAGTATTTT,CASTLAGGTDTQYF
.,TRBJ1-5,13,TRBV5-6,.,TGTGCCAGCAGCTTAAACGGGAATCAGCCCCAGCATTTT,CASSLNGNQPQHF
.,TRBJ1-2,13,TRBV19,many,TGTGCCAGTAGTATCAGCGAGATGAATGGCTACACCTTC,CASSISEMNGYTF
.,TRBJ2-2,13,TRBV2,.,TGTGCCAGCAGTGATCGAGTTTCCGGGGAGCTGTTTTTT,CASSDRVSGELFF
.,TRBJ2-4,13,TRBV7-9,.,TGTGCCAGCAGGGGGCCGGGACCAAACATTCAGTACTTC,CASRGPGPNIQYF
TRBD1,TRBJ2-7,15,TRBV4-1,.,TGCGCCAGCAGCCCCGAACGACAGGGCCCCTACGAGCAGTACTTC,CASSPERQGPYEQYF
.,TRBJ2-1,12,TRBV29-1,.,TGCAGCGTTGAAGAGGTCTACAATGAGCAGTTCTTC,CSVEEVYNEQFF
TRBD1,TRBJ2-7,13,TRBV29-1,.,TGCAGCGTTGAAGGGACAGGGGGCTACGAGCAGTACTTC,CSVEGTGGYEQYF
.,TRBJ1-1,13,TRBV19,few,TGTGCCAGTAGTATAGGTCTTGGGACTGAAGCTTTCTTT,CASSIGLGTEAFF
TRBD2,TRBJ2-1,12,TRBV2,few,TGTGCCAGCAGTCCGGGACTAGCGGGGAAGTTCTTC,CASSPGLAGKFF
TRBD2,TRBJ2-3,17,TRBV9,.,TGTGCCAGCAGCGTAGCAATCGGGACTAGAACCACAGATACGCAGTATTTT,CASSVAIGTRTTDTQYF
TRBD1,TRBJ1-6,13,TRBV9,.,TGTGCCAGCAGCGTGGGGGCAGGGGGGCCCCTCCACTTT,CASSVGAGGPLHF
.,TRBJ1-1,14,TRBV7-9,.,TGTGCCAGCAGCCCGGTGCCAGGGGCCTTTGAAGCTTTCTTT,CASSPVPGAFEAFF
.,TRBJ2-7,15,TRBV5-1,.,TGCGCCAGCAGCTTGGCCTCAGGTCACGGGTACGAGCAGTACTTC,CASSLASGHGYEQYF
TRBD1,TRBJ1-2,15,TRBV12-5,.,TGTGCTAGTGCCCCGACAGGGGCCCTTTCCTATGGCTACACCTTC,CASAPTGALSYGYTF